The 11 T cell receptor beta chains below come from one sample, sequenced in a study of CD8 T cells in ankylosing spondylitis. Findings and limits, study-wide: Blood from ankylosing spondylitis patients appeared to carry a characteristic eight-variant TCR beta motif.

These receptors lack a known antigen. TCRdb independently ran MiXCR on the 5' RACE reads; one entry per CDR3 protein. The table records 750,000 to 850,000 distinct CDR3 sequences, about 12% of them present only once. Material for sequencing was blood, either unsorted or a sorted T cell fraction (not recorded which). The receptors were gathered from a male donor with ankylosing spondylitis.

This clonotype occurred a few times. The chain employs TRBV18 and TRBJ1-1, with D unclear. The V end was cut by 3 bases, the J end by 5 bases, with 10 bases between. CDR1 and CDR2 (germline): KGHSH, LQKENI. CDR3 length equals 13 residues. The CDR3 nucleotides read TGTGCCAGCTCACCGTCGGTGTGGACTGAAGCTTTCTTT. Encoded protein: CASSPSVWTEAFF.

In its sample, this clonotype was seen many times. V usage is TRBV29-1 and J usage is TRBJ2-5; 7 bases match TRBD2. Germline CDR1 is SQVTM and CDR2 is ANQGSEA. V lost 7 bases to trimming and J lost 2 bases; unmatched junction nucleotides: 7. This CDR3 is 13 amino acids long. CDR3: CSAAGTKQETQYF. As DNA, the CDR3 is TGCAGCGCAGCCGGGACTAAACAAGAGACCCAGTACTTC.

The chain is built from TRBV7-6 and TRBJ2-7, with 12 nucleotides matching TRBD2. The trim removed 1 base at V and 7 bases at J, leaving 2 bases unmatched. The CDR3 length is 14 residues. Germline CDR1 SGHVS, CDR2 FNYEAQ. The CDR3 reads CASSLGLAGEEQYF. CDR3 bases: TGTGCCAGCAGCTTAGGACTAGCGGGAGAAGAGCAGTACTTC.

This clonotype has a count of ten or more. The J gene is TRBJ1-1, the V gene TRBV5-1, with a tentative D call TRBD1 (5 bases). The V gene lost 2 bases and the J gene lost 1 base, with 9 bases spanning the gap. The CDR3 consists of 14 residues. The germline V gene encodes CDR1 SGHRS and CDR2 YFSETQ. The CDR3 bases are TGCGCCAGCAGCTTCAGAGGGGAGAACACTGAAGCTTTCTTT. Its translation is CASSFRGENTEAFF.

The rearrangement links TRBV20-1 to TRBJ2-1; the D is unclear. Germline CDR1 is DFQATT and CDR2 is SNEGSKA (reference sequence). The CDR3 covers 13 residues. Trimming took off 0 bases at V and 8 bases at J, with 11 bases between the two ends. The CDR3: CSARDSKADEQFF. As DNA, the CDR3 is TGCAGTGCTAGAGATTCGAAGGCCGATGAGCAGTTCTTC.

The sample holds a few counts of this clonotype. The gene calls are TRBV4-2 and TRBJ1-1; D perhaps matches TRBD1 (5 bases). The V and J ends lost 2 bases and 5 bases respectively, with 12 bases between them. The germline gives CDR1 LGHNA, CDR2 YNFKEQ. CDR3 length: 14 residues. CDR3: CASSQPGKGTEAFF. DNA of the CDR3: TGTGCCAGCAGCCAACCAGGGAAGGGGACTGAAGCTTTCTTT.

V gene TRBV6-2 or TRBV6-3 combines with J gene TRBJ2-7; 7 positions match TRBD2. CDR3 size: 12 residues. In germline, CDR1 is MNHEY, CDR2 SVGEGT. The J segment lost 2 bases and the V segment lost 8 bases, leaving 3 bases of the junction unmatched. The CDR3 sequence: CASLSGAYEQYF. The CDR3 nucleotides read TGTGCCAGCTTAAGCGGGGCCTACGAGCAGTACTTC.

This clonotype was recorded many times. The chain has TRBV18 and TRBJ1-5; perhaps TRBD1 as D (5 bases). Germline V gives CDR1 KGHSH, CDR2 LQKENI. V was clipped by 3 bases and J by 1 base, with 7 bases between them. This CDR3 comprises 14 residues. The DNA for the CDR3 is TGTGCCAGCTCACCCGGGGCCAGCAATCAGCCCCAGCATTTT. This gives the protein CASSPGASNQPQHF.

The chain joins TRBV24-1 to TRBJ2-1; D unresolved. V was cut by 3 bases and J by 5 bases, with 16 bases left in between. Germline-derived CDR1 and CDR2 are KGHDR and SFDVKD. CDR3 length: 16 residues. The DNA of the CDR3 is TGTGCCACCAGTGATAACCGGGTAGGGTTAGACAATGAGCAGTTCTTC. As protein: CATSDNRVGLDNEQFF.

This clonotype was picked up a small number of times. V gene TRBV7-2 combines with J gene TRBJ2-7; D is uncertain. The CDR3 totals 16 residues. V lost 1 base and J 3 bases, leaving 16 bases between the germline ends. Germline V gene data show CDR1 as SGHTA and CDR2 as FQGNSA. The CDR3 nucleotides read TGTGCCAGCAGCTTAGTAGGTTGGCAGGCTTACTACGAGCAGTACTTC. It encodes CASSLVGWQAYYEQYF.

The table lists this clonotype with a few counts. The rearrangement joins TRBV29-1 to TRBJ2-2; 11 bases align to TRBD2. This CDR3 is built from 15 residues. Germline loops: CDR1 SQVTM, CDR2 ANQGSEA. The CDR3, as DNA: TGCGCAACTCTCACTAGCGGGAGAGGCACCGGGGAGCTGTTTTTT. Its translation is CATLTSGRGTGELFF.